This T cell receptor (beta chain) was recovered during a study of T cells in Graves' hyperthyroidism and ophthalmopathy. Regions amplified from RNA transcripts were the TCR beta CDR3 regions. The study used the HTBI primer set for a first-round RT-PCR of the TCR CDR3. One entry per CDR3 protein results from TCRdb running MiXCR on the multiplex PCR reads. The sample has 300,000 to 450,000 distinct CDR3 sequences, around 14% seen once. The CDR3 has 18 residues. V shed 4 bases and J 4 bases; nucleotides not matched to a gene: 11. In germline, CDR1 is SGHNT, CDR2 YYREEE (reference sequence). This clonotype was seen many times.

This TCR derives from a woman between 18 and 29 years old with Graves' hyperthyroidism that later progressed to Graves' ophthalmopathy. Material for sequencing was blood. J is TRBJ2-2 and V is TRBV5-4; the match to TRBD2 covers 12 bases. CDR3: CASSAGTSGPRGTGELFF. In nucleotides, the CDR3 is TGTGCCAGCAGCGCCGGGACTAGCGGGCCCCGTGGCACCGGGGAGCTGTTTTTT.